These 18 T cell receptor beta chains originate from one sample sequenced in a study of cytomegalovirus exposure and HLA in healthy donors. The PCR had 60 Vbeta and 13 Jbeta primers. The protocol was immunoSEQ multiplex PCR, while the TCRdb copy is restricted to in-frame clones and leaves out a portion. The data hold 100,000 to 150,000 clones, with 17% observed a single time. The sequenced material came from PBMCs. These receptors were collected from a female donor in good health and CMV-seropositive.

This chain joins TRBV6-1 and TRBJ1-1, with D uncertain. Per germline, CDR1 MNHNS and CDR2 SASEGT. This CDR3 is 15 amino acids long. V lost 4 bases and J 1 base, leaving 13 bases between the germline ends. The CDR3 coding sequence is TGTGCCAGCAGTGCCCTCCAAGCGACGAACACTGAAGCTTTCTTT. Translation: CASSALQATNTEAFF.

This rearrangement joins TRBV28 to TRBJ2-3; 7 bases map to TRBD1. The length of the CDR3 is 14 residues. Germline lookup yields CDR1 MDHEN and CDR2 SYDVKM. V lost 10 bases to trimming and J lost 6 bases; unmatched junction nucleotides: 13. The CDR3 region is CAIEQTGIRDTQYF. The CDR3 nucleotides are TGTGCCATCGAACAGACAGGGATAAGGGATACGCAGTATTTT.

This chain joins TRBV27 and TRBJ1-5, with D possibly being TRBD1 (6 bases). CDR3 length equals 14 residues. Germline V gene lookup returns CDR1 MNHEY and CDR2 SMNVEV (reference sequence). V was cut by 4 bases and J by 2 bases, with 9 bases left in between. The CDR3 loop is CASSYAGGNQPQHF. DNA of the CDR3: TGTGCCAGCAGTTATGCAGGGGGCAATCAGCCCCAGCATTTT.

This chain joins TRBV7-9 and TRBJ2-1; 8 nucleotides line up with TRBD1. V lost 3 bases and J lost 9; bases outside the gene matches: 4. Germline V gene data show CDR1 as SEHNR and CDR2 as FQNEAQ (reference sequence). The CDR3 loop spans 13 amino acids. CDR3 sequence (DNA): TGTGCCAGCAGCTTCGGACAGGGAAGTGAGCAGTTCTTC. Translating gives CASSFGQGSEQFF.

This chain uses TRBV9 with TRBJ2-1; 7 bases agree with TRBD2. The CDR3 runs 16 residues. V shed 0 bases and J 6 bases; nucleotides not matched to a gene: 9. Germline lookup yields CDR1 SGDLS and CDR2 YYNGEE. CDR3 residues: CASSVGWAGAPNEQFF. The CDR3 DNA sequence: TGTGCCAGCAGCGTAGGTTGGGCGGGAGCTCCCAATGAGCAGTTCTTC.

This sequence joins TRBV7-2 and TRBJ2-6; D call uncertain. This CDR3 is 15 amino acids long. Trimming removed 1 base at V and 0 bases at J, with 4 bases between. Germline V gene lookup returns CDR1 SGHTA and CDR2 FQGNSA. CDR3 sequence: CASSLVASGANVLTF. The CDR3 DNA is TGTGCCAGCAGCTTAGTAGCCTCTGGGGCCAACGTCCTGACTTTC.

The genes are TRBV27 and TRBJ1-3, with 8 nucleotides matching TRBD1. V dropped 3 bases and J dropped 2; count of bases not matched to a gene: 3. This CDR3 spans 15 amino acids. In germline, CDR1 is MNHEY, CDR2 SMNVEV (reference sequence). The CDR3 DNA follows: TGTGCCAGCAGTTTGTTGGGACAGGCTGGAAACACCATATATTTT. Residues: CASSLLGQAGNTIYF.

This clone was detected a few times. The gene calls are TRBV7-9 and TRBJ2-7; tentative D call: TRBD2 (6 bases). Trimming pared 6 bases from V and 1 base from J, leaving 13 bases between. Germline-derived CDR1 and CDR2 are SEHNR and FQNEAQ (reference sequence). CDR3 length: 14 amino acids. The CDR3 loop reads CASSPPGLSYEQYF. The CDR3 bases are TGTGCCAGCAGTCCACCGGGACTTTCCTACGAGCAGTACTTC. The variable domain in full, with the rest retrieved from reference TRBV7-9 and TRBJ2-7, is DTGVSQNPRHKITKRGQNVTFRCDPISEHNRLYWYRQTLGQGPEFLTYFQNEAQLEKSRLLSDRFSAERPKGSFSTLEIQRTEQGDSAMYLCASSPPGLSYEQYFGPGTRLTVT.

The chain uses TRBV28 and TRBJ2-7; D possibly corresponds to TRBD1 (6 bases). The CDR3 sequence is 12 residues long. Germline-derived CDR1 and CDR2 are MDHEN and SYDVKM. Trimming removed 3 bases from V and 6 bases from J, with 9 bases in between. The CDR3 loop is CASSLSGVEQYF. CDR3 coding DNA: TGTGCCAGCAGTTTGTCAGGGGTCGAGCAGTACTTC.

This clone was recorded a few times. The genes are TRBV6-5 and TRBJ2-1; TRBD1 might be the D (6 bases). CDR3 length: 14 amino acids. Germline V gives CDR1 MNHEY, CDR2 SVGAGI. Trimming pared 6 bases from V and 2 bases from J, leaving 11 bases between. The CDR3 bases are TGTGCCAGCAGCGGGACAAGTACCTACAATGAGCAGTTCTTC. This encodes CASSGTSTYNEQFF.

Many counts were recorded for this clone. The genes are TRBV2 and TRBJ2-5; TRBD2 might be the D (5 bases). Trimming took 3 bases from V and 6 from J, leaving 17 bases between them. Germline CDR1 and CDR2: SNHLY and FYNNEI. This CDR3 has 15 residues. CDR3 in DNA: TGTGCCAGCAGTGATAAGGGAGCACGCCGGCAGACCCAGTACTTC. It translates to CASSDKGARRQTQYF.

This clone occurred a few times. The V and J genes are TRBV6-5 and TRBJ1-1, with 11 bases lining up with TRBD1. The V and J ends lost 0 bases and 8 bases, in that order; junction bases with no gene match: 5. The CDR3 sequence is 15 residues long. Germline V CDR1 and CDR2: MNHEY, SVGAGI. In DNA form, the CDR3 reads TGTGCCAGCAGTTACTCGAGGACAGGGGGCCCCGAAGCTTTCTTT. Translated, it gives CASSYSRTGGPEAFF.

There are a few counts of this clone. The chain links TRBV7-2 to TRBJ1-5; D is undetermined. Per germline, CDR1 SGHTA and CDR2 FQGNSA. V lost 1 base and J lost 3, with 10 bases in between. CDR3 length: 15 amino acids. The CDR3 spells CASSLVALANQPQHF. The CDR3 DNA reads TGTGCCAGCAGCTTAGTGGCCCTTGCCAATCAGCCCCAGCATTTT. The full variable domain, in which reference TRBV7-2 and TRBJ1-5 provide the parts outside the CDR3, is GAGVSQSPSNKVTEKGKDVELRCDPISGHTALYWYRQSLGQGLEFLIYFQGNSAPDKSGLPSDRFSAERTGGSVSTLTIQRTQQEDSAVYLCASSLVALANQPQHFGDGTRLSIL.

The chain joins TRBV4-2 to TRBJ1-2; 7 bases are a match to TRBD1. Germline V gives CDR1 LGHNA, CDR2 YNFKEQ. Unmatched junction bases numbered 11, after V lost 4 bases and J lost 3 bases. This CDR3 region has 16 residues. CDR3 residues: CASSRKGSGGDYGYTF. The CDR3 region has the DNA TGTGCCAGCAGCCGGAAGGGCTCAGGGGGTGACTATGGCTACACCTTC.

The rearrangement uses TRBV5-1 and TRBJ2-7, with 9 positions matching TRBD1. Germline assignment: CDR1 SGHRS and CDR2 YFSETQ. The CDR3 contains 13 residues. The trim removed 4 bases at V and 3 bases at J, leaving 2 bases unmatched. In DNA, the CDR3 is TGCGCCAGCAGCCTGACAGGGGGCTACGAGCAGTACTTC. Protein: CASSLTGGYEQYF. Complete variable domain (other parts from reference TRBV5-1 and TRBJ2-7): KAGVTQTPRYLIKTRGQQVTLSCSPISGHRSVSWYQQTPGQGLQFLFEYFSETQRNKGNFPGRFSGRQFSNSRSEMNVSTLELGDSALYLCASSLTGGYEQYFGPGTRLTVT.

This clone has just a few counts. CDR3 coding DNA: TGTGCCAGCAGTGCGGACTTTGACAATCAGCCCCAGCATTTT. Encoded protein: CASSADFDNQPQHF. V usage is TRBV6-1 and J usage is TRBJ1-5; D is ambiguous. Per germline, CDR1 MNHNS and CDR2 SASEGT. V shed 4 bases and J shed 3 bases, with 10 bases lying between them. The CDR3 is 14 residues long.

This clone was seen more than once but under ten times. The gene calls are TRBV4-3 and TRBJ1-4; the match to TRBD1 covers 8 bases. Per germline, CDR1 LGHNA and CDR2 YSLEER. The CDR3 totals 14 residues. Trimming took 6 bases from V and 5 from J; bases not matched to a gene: 5. CDR3 amino acids: CASSLTGVNEKLFF. The DNA of the CDR3 is TGCGCCAGCAGTTTGACAGGGGTGAATGAAAAACTGTTTTTT.

There are a few counts of this clone. The rearrangement joins TRBV19 to TRBJ1-5; 7 bases match TRBD1. Germline trimming cut 3 bases from V and 4 bases from J; bases unmatched to any gene: 6. This CDR3 region has 15 residues. CDR1 is LNHDA, CDR2 SQIVND, per germline (reference sequence). The chain's CDR3 is CASSILGTANQPQHF. CDR3 coding DNA: TGTGCCAGTAGTATCCTCGGGACAGCAAATCAGCCCCAGCATTTT. Full variable domain (remainder filled in from reference TRBV19 and TRBJ1-5): DGGITQSPKYLFRKEGQNVTLSCEQNLNHDAMYWYRQDPGQGLRLIYYSQIVNDFQKGDIAEGYSVSREKKESFPLTVTSAQKNPTAFYLCASSILGTANQPQHFGDGTRLSIL.